The entry that follows covers one T cell receptor (beta chain) sequence. What it recognizes is unknown. Trimming took 4 bases from V and 2 from J, leaving 15 bases between them. This CDR3 contains 16 residues. CDR1 MNHNS and CDR2 SASEGT come from the germline V gene. Clones were sequenced by immunoSEQ multiplex PCR, and TCRdb holds only the in-frame ones, with some missing. The table has about 130,000 clones, roughly 88% seen once. This sample was included in a study of T cell responses to AZD1222 COVID-19 vaccine. Findings and caveats of the study: Clonal diversity may have been underestimated, and the donors were mostly white British, with more females than males.

Sample: peripheral blood, taken 28 days after the second AZD1222 dose. V is TRBV6-1 and J is TRBJ2-1, with unresolved D. This sequence was found in an adult who received the AZD1222 COVID-19 vaccine. Here the CDR3 reads CASSVSPTSPYNEQFF. Here the CDR3 DNA reads TGTGCCAGCAGTGTCTCCCCTACGTCACCCTACAATGAGCAGTTCTTC.